This T cell receptor beta chain was found in a study of blood T cell repertoires in COVID-19. Repertoires were generated with immunoSEQ multiplex PCR, while TCRdb's copy carries only in-frame clones and drops some. The sample holds tens of thousands of clones, 82% seen once. The CDR3 spans 16 residues. V was shortened by 4 bases and J by 1 base, with 14 bases between the two germline ends. The germline CDR1 and CDR2 sequences are SGHTS and YDEGEE. The sample consisted of peripheral blood. The chain couples TRBV5-8 to TRBJ2-2; D is undetermined. The sequence was obtained from a human donor in a cohort sampled during active COVID-19. This chain's CDR3 is CASSGVRVLNTGELFF. As DNA, the CDR3 is TGTGCCAGCAGCGGAGTCCGGGTTTTGAACACCGGGGAGCTGTTTTTT.